This entry lists 13 T cell receptor beta chains sequenced from one sample in a study of T cells in Graves' hyperthyroidism and ophthalmopathy. Amplification targeted TCR beta CDR3 regions from RNA transcripts. First-round RT-PCR targeting the TCR CDR3 was performed with the HTBI primer set. TCRdb ran MiXCR on the multiplex PCR reads and lists one entry per CDR3 protein. The sample shows about 590,000 distinct CDR3 sequences, 15% to 17% of them seen only once. The sequenced sample was blood. Receptors originate from a woman aged 25 to 39 with Graves' hyperthyroidism.

This clonotype was detected ten times or more. V gene TRBV7-3 combines with J gene TRBJ2-1; 9 nucleotides match TRBD2. The CDR3 contains 14 residues. Germline trimming cut 2 bases from V and 12 bases from J; bases unmatched to any gene: 8. Germline CDR1 SGHTA, CDR2 FQGTGA. The CDR3 DNA sequence: TGTGCCAGCAGCTTAGCGGGAGGGCCCGAGGGGCAGTTCTTC. Its translation is CASSLAGGPEGQFF.

The chain has TRBV18 and TRBJ2-3; D may be TRBD2 (6 bases). Trimming took 0 bases from V and 3 from J, leaving 16 bases between them. This CDR3 contains 17 residues. Germline lookup yields CDR1 KGHSH and CDR2 LQKENI. The CDR3 loop is CASSPPGRDPRTDTQYF. CDR3 DNA sequence: TGTGCCAGCTCACCACCAGGGCGGGACCCTAGAACAGATACGCAGTATTTT.

The sample holds many counts of this clonotype. CDR3 bases: TGTGCCAGCAGCCTTGGACTAGCGGGACCCTCCGAGCAGTACTTC. Its translation: CASSLGLAGPSEQYF. The chain is built from TRBV11-3 and TRBJ2-7, with 12 nucleotides matching TRBD2. The CDR3 runs 15 residues. Germline CDR1 and CDR2: SGHNT and YENEEA. Germline trimming cut 5 bases from V and 6 bases from J; bases unmatched to any gene: 8.

This clonotype was detected many times. The chain employs TRBV20-1 and TRBJ1-4; D possibly corresponds to TRBD1 (5 bases). The CDR3 contains 12 residues. Trimming took off 4 bases at V and 5 bases at J, with 8 bases between the two ends. Germline CDR1 DFQATT, CDR2 SNEGSKA (reference sequence). CDR3 loop: CSAKGENEKLFF. Here the CDR3 DNA reads TGCAGTGCTAAAGGGGAAAATGAAAAACTGTTTTTT.

The chain links TRBV11-2 to TRBJ2-7; no clear D gene. Trimming removed 3 bases from V and 2 bases from J, with 11 bases in between. Germline assignment: CDR1 SGHAT and CDR2 FQNNGV. The CDR3 totals 14 residues. The CDR3 sequence is CASSFAHTTYEQYF. The CDR3 coding sequence is TGTGCCAGCAGCTTTGCGCACACAACCTACGAGCAGTACTTC.

This clonotype was observed at least ten times. The chain uses TRBV28 and TRBJ1-1; maybe TRBD1 (6 bases). The CDR3 has 15 residues. Trimming removed 5 bases from V and 0 bases from J, with 13 bases in between. Germline CDR1 and CDR2: MDHEN and SYDVKM. DNA for the CDR3: TGTGCCAGCAGTCTGGCGACAGGAGTGAACACTGAAGCTTTCTTT. It is translated as CASSLATGVNTEAFF.

In DNA form, the CDR3 reads TGTGCCAGCAGCGTACGGTCAGGATCCTATGGCTACACCTTC. As protein: CASSVRSGSYGYTF. The chain has TRBV9 and TRBJ1-2; D is undetermined. This CDR3 region has 14 residues. In germline, CDR1 is SGDLS, CDR2 YYNGEE. V was clipped by 1 base and J by 4 bases, with 11 bases between them.

This clonotype has a handful of counts. V usage is TRBV6-2 or TRBV6-3 and J usage is TRBJ2-7; tentative D call: TRBD1 (6 bases). Germline V lookup: CDR1 MNHEY, CDR2 SVGEGT. The CDR3 length is 14 residues. Trimming left V 5 bases short and J 4 bases short, with 15 bases between. The CDR3, as DNA: TGTGCCAGCAGTCTCAATCAGGGGATTTACGAGCAGTACTTC. As protein: CASSLNQGIYEQYF.

This clonotype was found a few times. The V call is TRBV9, the J call TRBJ2-3; D may match TRBD1 or TRBD2 (9 bases each). V was pared by 3 bases and J by 4 bases, with 18 bases between. This CDR3 is 16 amino acids long. Germline lookup yields CDR1 SGDLS and CDR2 YYNGEE. The CDR3 DNA is TGTGCCAGCAGCGGGGCTAGCGGGGACAGGGCAGATACGCAGTATTTT. Residues: CASSGASGDRADTQYF.

This clonotype was found many times. The chain employs TRBV7-3 and TRBJ2-5; D gene uncertain. The CDR3 has 13 amino acids. Looked up from germline, CDR1 is SGHTA and CDR2 is FQGTGA. V was pared by 3 bases and J by 4 bases, with 9 bases between. The chain's CDR3 is CASSLAERETQYF. CDR3 coding DNA: TGTGCCAGCAGCTTGGCTGAGCGAGAGACCCAGTACTTC.

The chain combines TRBV3-1 with TRBJ2-5; D possibly corresponds to TRBD2 (6 bases). Trimming left V 0 bases short and J 5 bases short, with 13 bases between. The CDR3 sequence is 15 residues long. CDR1 is LGHDT, CDR2 YNNKEL, per germline (reference sequence). CDR3 amino acids: CASSQDWGVGETQYF. The CDR3 nucleotides read TGTGCCAGCAGCCAAGACTGGGGGGTCGGGGAGACCCAGTACTTC.

This clonotype was detected many times. The chain has TRBV12-3 or TRBV12-4 and TRBJ1-2; 9 bases fit TRBD1. The CDR3 runs 15 residues. The V gene end was trimmed by 2 bases and the J gene end by 7 bases; junction bases not matched to a gene: 8. CDR3 sequence: CASSLWGQGWTGYTF. In DNA, the CDR3 is TGTGCCAGCAGTTTATGGGGACAGGGTTGGACTGGCTACACCTTC.

This sequence joins TRBV7-9 and TRBJ1-3; no firm D call. Germline CDR1 reads SEHNR; CDR2 reads FQNEAQ (reference sequence). This CDR3 is 14 amino acids long. V was shortened by 7 bases and J by 0 bases, with 10 bases between the two germline ends. This CDR3 reads CASNQVLSGNTIYF. As DNA, the CDR3 is TGTGCCAGCAACCAGGTCCTCTCTGGAAACACCATATATTTT.